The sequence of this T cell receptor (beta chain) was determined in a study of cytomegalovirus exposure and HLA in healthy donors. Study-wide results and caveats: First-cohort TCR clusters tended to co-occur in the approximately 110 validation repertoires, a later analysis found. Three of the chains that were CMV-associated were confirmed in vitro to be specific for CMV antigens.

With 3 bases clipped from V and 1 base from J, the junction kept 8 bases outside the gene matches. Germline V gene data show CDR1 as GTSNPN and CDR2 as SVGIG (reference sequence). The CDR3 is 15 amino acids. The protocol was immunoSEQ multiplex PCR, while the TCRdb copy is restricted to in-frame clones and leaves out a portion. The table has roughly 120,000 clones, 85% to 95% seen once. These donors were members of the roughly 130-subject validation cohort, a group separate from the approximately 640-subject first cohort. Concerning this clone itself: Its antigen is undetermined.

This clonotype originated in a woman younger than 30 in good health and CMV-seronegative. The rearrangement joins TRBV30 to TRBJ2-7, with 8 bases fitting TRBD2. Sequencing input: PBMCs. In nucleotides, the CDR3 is TGTGCCTGGAGAATAGGTGCTAGCGGGTCCTACGAGCAGTACTTC. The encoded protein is CAWRIGASGSYEQYF.